Listed here are 12 T cell receptor beta chains from one sample, sequenced in a study of T cell responses to AZD1222 COVID-19 vaccine (dated by TCRdb to 2020 to 2022). Receptor amplification or capture employed the immunoSEQ multiplex PCR assay. What TCRdb holds here is the immuneACCESS table cut down to in-frame rearrangements. Part of the clones is not present; checked against another copy, under half of the missing clones reflect an unresolved V gene, and the others are unexplained. This sample has around 130,000 clones in its table, and roughly 93% of those were observed once. The top ten constitute over 6.5% of the sample. In light of the paper, this sample's time point label describes: baseline before first vaccination. The source material was peripheral blood, sampled on day 0 of AZD1222 vaccination. The receptor source for this set is an adult in good health.

The chain joins TRBV29-1 to TRBJ2-6; 7 positions match TRBD1. The CDR3 covers 16 residues. Trimming took 6 bases from V and 0 from J; bases not matched to a gene: 8. CDR1 and CDR2 from the germline V gene are SQVTM and ANQGSEA. The CDR3, as DNA: TGCAGCGTCGGGACAGAATCGTCCTCTGGGGCCAACGTCCTGACTTTC. Translating it yields CSVGTESSSGANVLTF.

The J gene is TRBJ1-4, the V gene TRBV7-9; possible D gene TRBD1, 5 bases. V shed 4 bases and J shed 8 bases, with 23 bases lying between them. The CDR3 is made up of 17 amino acids. In germline, CDR1 is SEHNR, CDR2 FQNEAQ (reference sequence). The CDR3 region has the DNA TGTGCCAGCAGCTCTACCTCCCCGACAGTGATACGGGAAAAACTGTTTTTT. This translates into CASSSTSPTVIREKLFF.

This clone appeared a single time. The rearrangement uses TRBV27 and TRBJ2-7; the match to TRBD2 covers 7 bases. The V gene end was trimmed by 5 bases and the J gene end by 0 bases; junction bases not matched to a gene: 7. This CDR3 has 15 residues. Germline-derived CDR1 and CDR2 are MNHEY and SMNVEV (reference sequence). CDR3 residues: CASSRTGGSSYEQYF. CDR3 nucleotide sequence: TGTGCCAGCAGTCGGACTGGCGGGAGCTCCTACGAGCAGTACTTC.

The CDR3: CASSYSKKLSSYEQYF. The CDR3 DNA reads TGTGCCAGCAGTTACTCGAAAAAGTTAAGCTCCTACGAGCAGTACTTC. This rearrangement joins TRBV6-5 to TRBJ2-7; D unclear. This CDR3 spans 16 amino acids. V was pared by 0 bases and J by 0 bases, with 12 bases between. Per germline, CDR1 MNHEY and CDR2 SVGAGI.

This clone was recorded once. The J gene is TRBJ2-2, the V gene TRBV2; no clear D. There are 17 residues in the CDR3. V was trimmed by 5 bases and J by 0 bases, leaving 16 bases between them. The germline V gene has CDR1 SNHLY and CDR2 FYNNEI. The CDR3 reads CASSIIPDTPNTGELFF. DNA of the CDR3: TGTGCCAGCAGTATAATCCCCGACACCCCGAACACCGGGGAGCTGTTTTTT.

The chain employs TRBV27 and TRBJ2-2; D is uncertain. The length of the CDR3 is 13 residues. V was clipped by 5 bases and J by 1 base, with 5 bases between them. The germline V gene has CDR1 MNHEY and CDR2 SMNVEV (reference sequence). CDR3 sequence: CASSPLNTGELFF. CDR3 in DNA: TGTGCCAGCAGTCCCTTGAACACCGGGGAGCTGTTTTTT.

The chain employs TRBV9 and TRBJ1-2; maybe TRBD1 (5 bases). Germline assignment: CDR1 SGDLS and CDR2 YYNGEE. The V and J ends lost 3 bases and 0 bases respectively, with 12 bases between them. This CDR3 has 15 amino acids. CDR3 DNA sequence: TGTGCCAGCAGCGCTGGGGGAGGATCTAACTATGGCTACACCTTC. Its protein product is CASSAGGGSNYGYTF.

The count of this clone is one. The V call is TRBV19, the J call TRBJ1-1, with a weak D call TRBD1 (5 bases). CDR1 is LNHDA, CDR2 SQIVND, per germline (reference sequence). Trimming took off 7 bases at V and 7 bases at J, with 19 bases between the two ends. The CDR3 has 14 residues. Here the CDR3 DNA reads TGTGCCAGTACGAGGGGAGGGGATAGGTTTGAAGCTTTCTTT. Its translation is CASTRGGDRFEAFF.

The rearrangement joins TRBV30 to TRBJ1-2; TRBD1 matches 7 bases. CDR1 is GTSNPN, CDR2 SVGIG, per germline (reference sequence). V shed 1 base, J shed 3 bases, and the junction held 11 bases outside the gene matches. There are 16 residues in the CDR3. The CDR3 DNA sequence: TGTGCCTGGAGTGCCGCCTTTAAAGACAGGGACTATGGCTACACCTTC. Translating it yields CAWSAAFKDRDYGYTF. Full variable domain (outside the CDR3, taken from reference TRBV30 and TRBJ1-2): SQTIHQWPATLVQPVGSPLSLECTVEGTSNPNLYWYRQAAGRGLQLLFYSVGIGQISSEVPQNLSASRPQDRQFILSSKKLLLSDSGFYLCAWSAAFKDRDYGYTFGSGTRLTVV.

The genes are TRBV27 and TRBJ1-2; 8 positions match TRBD1. Germline-derived CDR1 and CDR2 are MNHEY and SMNVEV (reference sequence). This CDR3 spans 16 amino acids. Germline trimming cut 0 bases from V and 4 bases from J; bases unmatched to any gene: 7. CDR3 DNA: TGTGCCAGCAGTTTATCGGGTGCAGGGGGCAGCTATGGCTACACCTTC. Its translation: CASSLSGAGGSYGYTF.

In its sample, this clone was seen once. The CDR3 DNA follows: TGTGCCAGCACAGGACAGGCTGCCTACGAGCAGTACTTC. Translated, it gives CASTGQAAYEQYF. V usage is TRBV12-3 or TRBV12-4 and J usage is TRBJ2-7; 7 bases fit TRBD1. After removal of 7 bases from V and 2 bases from J, the junction contained 5 bases not matched to a gene. The CDR3 sequence is 13 residues long.

Written as DNA, the CDR3 is TGTGCCAGCAGCCAAGGGGGCTCTGGGGCCAACGTCCTGACTTTC. Translated: CASSQGGSGANVLTF. The chain is built from TRBV4-2 and TRBJ2-6; D is ambiguous. Trimming shortened V by 1 base and J by 0 bases, and 4 bases separated the two germline ends. Germline CDR1 reads LGHNA; CDR2 reads YNFKEQ. The CDR3 loop spans 15 amino acids.